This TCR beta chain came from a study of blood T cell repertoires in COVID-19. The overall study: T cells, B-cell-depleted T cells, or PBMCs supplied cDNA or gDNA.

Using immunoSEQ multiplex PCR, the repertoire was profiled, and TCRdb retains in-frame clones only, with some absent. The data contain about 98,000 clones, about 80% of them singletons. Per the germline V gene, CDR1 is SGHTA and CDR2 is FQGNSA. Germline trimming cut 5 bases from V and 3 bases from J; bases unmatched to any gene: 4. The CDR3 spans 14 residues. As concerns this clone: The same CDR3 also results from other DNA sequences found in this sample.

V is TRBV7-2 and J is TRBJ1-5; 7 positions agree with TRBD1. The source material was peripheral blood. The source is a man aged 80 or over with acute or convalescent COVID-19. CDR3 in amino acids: CASSRDRINQPQHF. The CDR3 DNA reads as TGTGCCAGCAGCAGGGACAGAATCAATCAGCCCCAGCATTTT.